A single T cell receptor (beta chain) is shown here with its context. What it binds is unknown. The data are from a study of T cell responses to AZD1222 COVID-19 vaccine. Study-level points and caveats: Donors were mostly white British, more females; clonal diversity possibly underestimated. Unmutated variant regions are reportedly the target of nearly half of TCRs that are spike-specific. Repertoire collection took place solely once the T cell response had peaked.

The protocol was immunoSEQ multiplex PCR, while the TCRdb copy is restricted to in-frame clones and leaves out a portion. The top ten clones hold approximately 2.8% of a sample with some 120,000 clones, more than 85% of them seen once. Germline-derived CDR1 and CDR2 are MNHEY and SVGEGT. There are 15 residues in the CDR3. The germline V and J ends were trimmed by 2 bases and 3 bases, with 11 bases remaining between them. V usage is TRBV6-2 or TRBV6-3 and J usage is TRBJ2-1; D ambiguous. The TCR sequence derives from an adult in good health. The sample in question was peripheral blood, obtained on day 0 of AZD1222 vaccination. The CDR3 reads CASSYRSENYNEQFF. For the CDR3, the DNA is TGTGCCAGCAGTTACCGCAGCGAAAACTACAATGAGCAGTTCTTC.